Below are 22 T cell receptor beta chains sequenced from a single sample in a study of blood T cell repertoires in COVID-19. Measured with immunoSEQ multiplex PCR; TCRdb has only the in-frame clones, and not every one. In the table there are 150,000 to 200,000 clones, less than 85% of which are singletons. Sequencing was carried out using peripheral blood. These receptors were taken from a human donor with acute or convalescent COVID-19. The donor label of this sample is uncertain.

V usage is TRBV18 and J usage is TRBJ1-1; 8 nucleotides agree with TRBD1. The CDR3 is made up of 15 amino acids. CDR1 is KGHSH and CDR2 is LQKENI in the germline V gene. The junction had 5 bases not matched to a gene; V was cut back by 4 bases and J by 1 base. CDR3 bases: TGTGCCAGCTCACAAGGACAGGGAAAGAACACTGAAGCTTTCTTT. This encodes CASSQGQGKNTEAFF.

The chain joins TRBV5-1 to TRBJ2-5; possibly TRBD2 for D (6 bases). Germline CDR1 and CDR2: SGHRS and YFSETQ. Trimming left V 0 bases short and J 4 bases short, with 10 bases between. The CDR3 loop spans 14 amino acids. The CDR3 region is CASSLAGDLETQYF. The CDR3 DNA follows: TGCGCCAGCAGCTTGGCGGGGGACTTAGAGACCCAGTACTTC. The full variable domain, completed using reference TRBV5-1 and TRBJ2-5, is KAGVTQTPRYLIKTRGQQVTLSCSPISGHRSVSWYQQTPGQGLQFLFEYFSETQRNKGNFPGRFSGRQFSNSRSEMNVSTLELGDSALYLCASSLAGDLETQYFGPGTRLLVL.

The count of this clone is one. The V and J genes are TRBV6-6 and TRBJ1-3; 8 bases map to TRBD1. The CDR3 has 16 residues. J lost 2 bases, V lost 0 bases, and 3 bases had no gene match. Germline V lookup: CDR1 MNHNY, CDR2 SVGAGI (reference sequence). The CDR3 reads CASSYSTQGAGNTIYF. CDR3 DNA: TGTGCCAGCAGTTACTCGACACAGGGGGCTGGAAACACCATATATTTT.

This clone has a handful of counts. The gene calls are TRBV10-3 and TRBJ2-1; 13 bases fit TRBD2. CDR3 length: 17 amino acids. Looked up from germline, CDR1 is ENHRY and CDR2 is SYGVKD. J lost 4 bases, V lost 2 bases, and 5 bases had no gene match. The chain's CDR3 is CAISETSGGDIYNEQFF. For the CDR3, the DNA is TGTGCCATCAGTGAGACTAGCGGGGGGGATATATACAATGAGCAGTTCTTC.

The CDR3 nucleotides read TGTGCCAGCAGCCGGGACAGGGTTTCACCCCTCCACTTT. Translation gives CASSRDRVSPLHF. The chain is built from TRBV5-6 and TRBJ1-6, with 9 bases fitting TRBD1. Germline CDR1 and CDR2: SGHDT and YYEEEE. J lost 9 bases, V lost 4 bases, and 2 bases had no gene match. The CDR3 covers 13 residues.

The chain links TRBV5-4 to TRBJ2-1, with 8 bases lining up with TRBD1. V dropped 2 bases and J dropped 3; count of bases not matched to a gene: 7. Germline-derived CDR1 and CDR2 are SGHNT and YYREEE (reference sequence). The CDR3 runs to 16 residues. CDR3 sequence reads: CASSLGQGAIYNEQFF. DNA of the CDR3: TGTGCCAGCAGCTTAGGGCAGGGGGCTATCTACAATGAGCAGTTCTTC.

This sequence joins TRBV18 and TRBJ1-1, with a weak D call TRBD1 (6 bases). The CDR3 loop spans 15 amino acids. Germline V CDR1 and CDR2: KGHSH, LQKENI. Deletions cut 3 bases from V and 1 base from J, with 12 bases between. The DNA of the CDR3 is TGTGCCAGCTCACCCAGGACAGAGAAGAACACTGAAGCTTTCTTT. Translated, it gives CASSPRTEKNTEAFF.

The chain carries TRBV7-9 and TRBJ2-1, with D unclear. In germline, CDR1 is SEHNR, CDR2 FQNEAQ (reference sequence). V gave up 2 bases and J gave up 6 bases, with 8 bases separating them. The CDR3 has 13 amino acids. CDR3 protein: CASSLIQINEQFF. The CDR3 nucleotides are TGTGCCAGCAGCTTAATCCAGATCAATGAGCAGTTCTTC.

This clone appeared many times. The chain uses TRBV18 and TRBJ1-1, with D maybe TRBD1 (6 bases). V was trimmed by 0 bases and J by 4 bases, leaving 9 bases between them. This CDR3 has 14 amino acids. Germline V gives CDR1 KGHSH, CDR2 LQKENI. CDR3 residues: CASSPPAGVTEAFF. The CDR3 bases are TGTGCCAGCTCACCACCGGCAGGGGTCACTGAAGCTTTCTTT. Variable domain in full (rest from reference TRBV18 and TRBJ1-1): NAGVMQNPRHLVRRRGQEARLRCSPMKGHSHVYWYRQLPEEGLKFMVYLQKENIIDESGMPKERFSAEFPKEGPSILRIQQVVRGDSAAYFCASSPPAGVTEAFFGQGTRLTVV.

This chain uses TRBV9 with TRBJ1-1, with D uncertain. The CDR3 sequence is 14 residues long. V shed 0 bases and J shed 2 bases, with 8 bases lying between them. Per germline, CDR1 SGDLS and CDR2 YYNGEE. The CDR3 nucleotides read TGTGCCAGCAGCGTAGGTCGGAGTAACACTGAAGCTTTCTTT. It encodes CASSVGRSNTEAFF.

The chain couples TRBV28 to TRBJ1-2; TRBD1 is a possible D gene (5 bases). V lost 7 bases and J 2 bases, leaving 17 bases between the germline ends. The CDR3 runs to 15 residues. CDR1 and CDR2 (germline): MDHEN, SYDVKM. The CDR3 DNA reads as TGTGCCAGCATACCCGCGGGACGGCAAAACTATGGCTACACCTTC. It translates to CASIPAGRQNYGYTF.

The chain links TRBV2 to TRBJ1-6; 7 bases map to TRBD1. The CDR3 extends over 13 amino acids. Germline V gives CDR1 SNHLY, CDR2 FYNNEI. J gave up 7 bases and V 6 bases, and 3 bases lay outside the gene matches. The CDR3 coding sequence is TGTGCCAGCAGCCCCAGGGGGAATTCACCCCTCCACTTT. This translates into CASSPRGNSPLHF.

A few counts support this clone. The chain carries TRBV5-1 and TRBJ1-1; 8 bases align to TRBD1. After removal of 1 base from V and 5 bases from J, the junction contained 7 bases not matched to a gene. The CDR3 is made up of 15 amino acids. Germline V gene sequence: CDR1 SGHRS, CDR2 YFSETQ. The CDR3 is CASSLYPTGGTEAFF. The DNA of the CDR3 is TGCGCCAGCAGCTTGTACCCTACAGGGGGGACTGAAGCTTTCTTT.

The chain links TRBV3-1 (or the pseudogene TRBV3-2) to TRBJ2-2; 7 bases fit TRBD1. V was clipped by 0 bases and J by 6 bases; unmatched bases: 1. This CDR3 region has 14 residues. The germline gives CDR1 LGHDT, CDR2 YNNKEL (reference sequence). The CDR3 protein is CASSQETGPGELFF. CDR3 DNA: TGTGCCAGCAGCCAAGAGACAGGGCCCGGGGAGCTGTTTTTT.

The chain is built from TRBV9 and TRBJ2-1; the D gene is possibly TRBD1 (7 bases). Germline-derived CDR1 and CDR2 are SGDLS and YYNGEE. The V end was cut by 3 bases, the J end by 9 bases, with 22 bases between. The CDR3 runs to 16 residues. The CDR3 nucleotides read TGTGCCAGCAGCGCAACTGAGGGGGCCCTCGGGAGTGAGCAGTTCTTC. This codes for CASSATEGALGSEQFF.

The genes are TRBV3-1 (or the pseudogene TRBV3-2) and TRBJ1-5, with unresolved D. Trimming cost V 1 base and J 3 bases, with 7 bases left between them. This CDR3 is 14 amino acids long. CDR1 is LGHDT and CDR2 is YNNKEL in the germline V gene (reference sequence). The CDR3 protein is CASSQGRYNQPQHF. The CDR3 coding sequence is TGTGCCAGCAGCCAAGGGAGGTACAATCAGCCCCAGCATTTT.

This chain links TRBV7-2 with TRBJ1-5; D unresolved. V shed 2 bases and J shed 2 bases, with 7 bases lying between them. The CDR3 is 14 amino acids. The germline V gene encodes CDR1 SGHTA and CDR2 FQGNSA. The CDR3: CASSLMGGNQPQHF. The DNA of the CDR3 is TGTGCCAGCAGCTTAATGGGAGGCAATCAGCCCCAGCATTTT.

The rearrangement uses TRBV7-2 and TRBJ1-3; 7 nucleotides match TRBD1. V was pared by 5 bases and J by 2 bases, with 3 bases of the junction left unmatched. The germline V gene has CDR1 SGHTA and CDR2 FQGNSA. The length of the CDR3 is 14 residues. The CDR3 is CASSTGTAGNTIYF. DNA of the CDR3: TGTGCCAGCAGCACCGGGACAGCTGGAAACACCATATATTTT.

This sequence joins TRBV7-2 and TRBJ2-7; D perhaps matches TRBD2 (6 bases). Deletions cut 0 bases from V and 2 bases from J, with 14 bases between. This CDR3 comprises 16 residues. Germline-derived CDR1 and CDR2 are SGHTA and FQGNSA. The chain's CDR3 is CASSLARVGGTYEQYF. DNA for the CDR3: TGTGCCAGCAGCTTAGCGCGGGTGGGGGGAACCTACGAGCAGTACTTC.

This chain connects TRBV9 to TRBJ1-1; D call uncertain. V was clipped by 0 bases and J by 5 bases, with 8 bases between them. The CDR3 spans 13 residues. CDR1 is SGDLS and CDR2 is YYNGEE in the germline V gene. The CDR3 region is CASSVVEVTEAFF. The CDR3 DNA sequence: TGTGCCAGCAGCGTAGTGGAGGTGACTGAAGCTTTCTTT. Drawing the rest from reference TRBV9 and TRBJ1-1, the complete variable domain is DSGVTQTPKHLITATGQRVTLRCSPRSGDLSVYWYQQSLDQGLQFLIQYYNGEERAKGNILERFSAQQFPDLHSELNLSSLELGDSALYFCASSVVEVTEAFFGQGTRLTVV.

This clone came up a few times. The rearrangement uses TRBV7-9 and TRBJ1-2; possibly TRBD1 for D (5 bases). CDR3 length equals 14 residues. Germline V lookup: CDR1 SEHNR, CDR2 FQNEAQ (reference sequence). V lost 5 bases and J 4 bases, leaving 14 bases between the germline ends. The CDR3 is CASSRGNGGYGYTF. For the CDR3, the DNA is TGTGCCAGCAGCCGCGGGAATGGGGGCTATGGCTACACCTTC.

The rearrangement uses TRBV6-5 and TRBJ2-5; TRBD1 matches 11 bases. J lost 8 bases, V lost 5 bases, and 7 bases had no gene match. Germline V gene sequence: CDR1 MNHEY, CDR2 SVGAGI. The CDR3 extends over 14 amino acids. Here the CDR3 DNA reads TGTGCCAGCAGTCTCGGGACAGGGGGATCAACCCAGTACTTC. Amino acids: CASSLGTGGSTQYF.